This TCR beta chain emerged from a study of blood T cell repertoires in COVID-19. Study-wide context: The United States, Italy and Spain were the sources of the acute and convalescent COVID-19 samples.

Germline assignment: CDR1 WSHSY and CDR2 SAAADI. The CDR3 has 16 amino acids. V lost 1 base and J lost 4; bases outside the gene matches: 0. TCRdb's copy holds only in-frame clones and misses some; the assay was immunoSEQ multiplex PCR. The sample includes approximately 100,000 clones, about three quarters seen only once; the top ten take 6.2%. The sequenced sample consisted of peripheral blood. The clonotype comes from an elderly man with COVID-19, enrolled during active disease. The chain uses TRBV10-2 and TRBJ2-3; 15 bases fit TRBD2. CDR3 amino acids: CASSEWTSGRADTQYF. The CDR3 DNA reads as TGCGCCAGCAGTGAGTGGACTAGCGGGAGGGCAGATACGCAGTATTTT.